These 18 T cell receptor beta chains were all obtained from the same sample, sequenced in a study of T cells in women clearing cervical HPV infection. Libraries were prepared by immunoSEQ multiplex PCR; TCRdb keeps only in-frame clonotypes and omits some of them. Its clone listing holds 40,000 or so clones. Sequenced sample: blood buffy coat. These receptors were obtained from a woman aged 18-69 years with a cervical HPV16 infection that either progressed to CIN3+ or cleared (not recorded which).

A word on this clone: The observed sequence ends 3 residues before the CDR3 terminus, with the missing tail filled in from the germline J gene. The chain joins TRBV19 to TRBJ1-4; 9 bases fit TRBD1. The V segment lost 8 bases and the J segment 0 bases; nucleotides outside the gene matches: 10. Germline V gene sequence: CDR1 LNHDA, CDR2 SQIVND (reference sequence). This CDR3 has 17 amino acids. The CDR3 DNA, read in part, is TGTGCCAGTTCGGACAGGGGAATCGGGGCAACTAATGAAAAA. It translates to CASSDRGIGATNEK. The entire CDR3 protein reads CASSDRGIGATNEKLFF.

A word on this clone: With the read ending 3 residues before the CDR3 end, the germline J gene is used to fill in that end. The chain joins TRBV2 to TRBJ1-4; no definite D call. This CDR3 has 16 amino acids. The germline V gene has CDR1 SNHLY and CDR2 FYNNEI. V was trimmed by 3 bases and J by 0 bases, leaving 11 bases between them. The sequenced part of the CDR3 DNA is TGTGCCAGCAGTGATCCAGGATTTGCAACTAATGAAAAA. Protein: CASSDPGFATNEK. The CDR3 in its entirety is CASSDPGFATNEKLFF.

As for this clone: The sequence runs out 3 residues before the end of the CDR3; the remainder is reconstructed from the germline J gene. V is TRBV10-3 and J is TRBJ2-2; D might be TRBD1 (6 bases). This CDR3 is built from 12 residues. The germline CDR1 and CDR2 sequences are ENHRY and SYGVKD. The CDR3 here is CATQGINEKLFF. The DNA read from the CDR3 is TGTGCCACCCAGGGGATTAATGAAAAG.

Concerning this clone itself: The CDR3 end falls 3 residues outside the read, so it is completed with the germline J gene. The chain carries TRBV5-6 and TRBJ2-1; a weak D match, TRBD2 (5 bases). The length of the CDR3 is 15 residues. Trimming pared 0 bases from V and 4 bases from J, leaving 11 bases between. Germline V gives CDR1 SGHDT, CDR2 YYEEEE. The sequenced part of the CDR3 DNA is TGTGCCAGCAGCTTGGGAAGCGGAGCTTACAATGAG. It codes for CASSLGSGAYNE. From start to end, the CDR3 is CASSLGSGAYNEQFF.

About this clone itself: The read is 3 residues too short to cover the CDR3 end, so that end is filled in from the germline J gene. The gene calls are TRBV14 and TRBJ2-7, with D possibly matching TRBD1 (6 bases). CDR3 length equals 14 residues. Trimming stripped 4 bases from V and 0 bases from J, with 10 bases between. Per germline, CDR1 SGHDN and CDR2 FVKESK. CDR3 loop: CASSPTGISYEQYF. The sequenced CDR3 bases are TGTGCCAGCAGCCCTACAGGGATCTCCTACGAG.

Concerning this clone: The read gets to within 3 residues of the CDR3 end, and the germline J gene fills in the rest. The rearrangement joins TRBV7-9 to TRBJ1-2; D possibly corresponds to TRBD1 (6 bases). Germline V gives CDR1 SEHNR, CDR2 FQNEAQ (reference sequence). The CDR3 runs 14 residues. Partial CDR3 DNA: TGTGCCAGCAGTGTCCGGAGCGGGGGCTACGAC. This gives the protein CASSVRSGGYD. The full CDR3 sequence reads CASSVRSGGYDYTF.

About this clone itself: The read finishes 3 residues shy of the CDR3 end, and the germline J gene is used to complete it. The genes are TRBV5-6 and TRBJ1-4, with D possibly TRBD1 on 6 matching bases. The CDR3 is 15 amino acids. Trimming left V 1 base short and J 4 bases short, with 11 bases between. Germline V gene lookup returns CDR1 SGHDT and CDR2 YYEEEE. The CDR3 sequence is CASSLPGAGNEKLFF. The CDR3 DNA, read in part, is TGTGCCAGCAGCTTGCCAGGGGCGGGTAATGAAAAA.

About this clone: With the read ending 3 residues before the CDR3 end, the germline J gene is used to fill in that end. V usage is TRBV7-9 and J usage is TRBJ1-2; TRBD1 aligns across 8 bases. The CDR3 extends over 13 amino acids. Germline V lookup: CDR1 SEHNR, CDR2 FQNEAQ (reference sequence). This CDR3 reads CASSDRGANDYTF. The DNA read from the CDR3 is TGTGCCAGCAGTGACAGGGGAGCCAACGAC.

A note on this clone: Sequencing ends 3 residues short of the CDR3 end; the germline J gene provides the rest. The gene calls are TRBV19 and TRBJ2-7; no clear D. The ends were cut back, 6 bases at V and 3 bases at J, with 6 bases in the middle. Germline lookup yields CDR1 LNHDA and CDR2 SQIVND (reference sequence). This CDR3 comprises 11 residues. Partial CDR3 DNA: TGTGCCAGTAGGTCAGACTACGAG. Translation: CASRSDYE. The entire CDR3 protein reads CASRSDYEQYF.

Note on this clone: From the germline J gene comes the end of the CDR3, since the read stops 3 residues before it. The chain has TRBV28 and TRBJ2-1; no clear D. There are 14 residues in the CDR3. The V gene's germline CDR1 is MDHEN and CDR2 SYDVKM. V shed 6 bases and J shed 9 bases, with 18 bases lying between them. CDR3 amino acids: CASSQNSRFSEQFF. The sequenced CDR3 bases are TGTGCCAGCAGCCAAAACTCCCGGTTTAGTGAG. The variable domain in full, completed from reference TRBV28 and TRBJ2-1, reads DVKVTQSSRYLVKRTGEKVFLECVQDMDHENMFWYRQDPGLGLRLIYFSYDVKMKEKGDIPEGYSVSREKKERFSLILESASTNQTSMYLCASSQNSRFSEQFFGPGTRLTVL.

With respect to this clone: Coverage ceases 3 residues before the CDR3 finishes, and the germline J gene fills in the end. The chain employs TRBV12-3 or TRBV12-4 and TRBJ2-1; possibly TRBD1 or TRBD2 for D (5 bases each). V lost 3 bases and J lost 7, with 19 bases in between. The CDR3 runs 16 residues. This CDR3 is CASSFGRGEFENEQFF. CDR3 bases read: TGTGCCAGCAGTTTTGGTAGAGGGGAATTTGAAAATGAG.

Comment on this clone: Sequencing ends 3 residues short of the CDR3 end; the germline J gene provides the rest. The chain has TRBV19 and TRBJ1-2; D gene unclear. The CDR3 runs to 10 residues. Germline values: CDR1 LNHDA, CDR2 SQIVND (reference sequence). The sequenced part of the CDR3 DNA is TGTGCCAGTAGTACAGGAGGG. This codes for CASSTGG. The whole CDR3 sequence is CASSTGGYTF. Filled out from reference TRBV19 and TRBJ1-2, the complete variable domain reads DGGITQSPKYLFRKEGQNVTLSCEQNLNHDAMYWYRQDPGQGLRLIYYSQIVNDFQKGDIAEGYSVSREKKESFPLTVTSAQKNPTAFYLCASSTGGYTFGSGTRLTVV.

Concerning this clone: The read terminates 3 residues ahead of where the CDR3 ends, so the germline J gene completes it. V usage is TRBV2 and J usage is TRBJ2-1, with D possibly being TRBD2 (6 bases). CDR3 length: 15 amino acids. The V end was cut by 5 bases, the J end by 0 bases, with 11 bases between. Germline CDR1 SNHLY, CDR2 FYNNEI. The CDR3 region is CASSTGGNSYNEQFF. The CDR3 DNA, read in part, is TGTGCCAGCAGTACCGGGGGTAACTCCTACAATGAG.

This clone is deemed large by its frequency. Other DNA sequences in this specimen translate into the identical CDR3. CDR3 amino acids: CASSAPGQGANGYTF. The sequenced part of the CDR3 DNA is TGTGCCAGCAGTGCACCGGGACAGGGGGCAAATGGC. J is TRBJ1-2 and V is TRBV2; 12 nucleotides match TRBD1. The missing CDR3 end, 3 residues past where the read stops, is filled in from the germline J gene. Trimming cost V 4 bases and J 6 bases; bases outside gene matches: 6. The CDR3 is 15 amino acids. Looked up from germline, CDR1 is SNHLY and CDR2 is FYNNEI.

Comments on this clone: The missing CDR3 end, 3 residues past where the read stops, is filled in from the germline J gene. This chain uses TRBV6-4 with TRBJ1-4; TRBD1 is a possible D gene (5 bases). Per germline, CDR1 MRHNA and CDR2 SNTAGT. This CDR3 is built from 16 residues. CDR3: CASSAEGTALNSPLFF. Incomplete CDR3 DNA: TGTGCCAGCAGTGCTGAAGGGACTGCCCTTAATTCACCA.

Concerning this clone: The CDR3 goes on 3 residues after the read ends, and that part is filled in from the germline J gene. This same CDR3 is encoded by further DNA sequences in the sample. V and J are TRBV2 and TRBJ2-7; TRBD1 aligns across 9 bases. The junction had 4 bases not matched to a gene; V was cut back by 4 bases and J by 3 bases. The germline V gene encodes CDR1 SNHLY and CDR2 FYNNEI. The length of the CDR3 is 14 residues. The CDR3 DNA, read in part, is TGTGCCAGCAGTGGACAGGGGGTAGACTACGAG. Protein sequence: CASSGQGVDYE. The full-length CDR3 reads as CASSGQGVDYEQYF. Drawing the rest from reference TRBV2 and TRBJ2-7, the complete variable domain is EPEVTQTPSHQVTQMGQEVILRCVPISNHLYFYWYRQILGQKVEFLVSFYNNEISEKSEIFDDQFSVERPDGSNFTLKIRSTKLEDSAMYFCASSGQGVDYEQYFGPGTRLTVT.

On this clone itself: The read ends 3 residues early relative to the CDR3; the germline J gene fills the gap. This chain connects TRBV4-1 to TRBJ1-2, with D tentatively TRBD1 (5 bases). The CDR3 is 15 residues long. Between the trimmed V and J ends, which lost 0 bases and 4 bases, there was a span of 12 bases. Germline CDR1 is MGHRA and CDR2 is YSYEKL. This CDR3 is CASSQDRDYPYGYTF. The covered CDR3 bases are TGCGCCAGCAGCCAAGACAGGGACTACCCCTATGGC.

On this clone: Read coverage stops 3 residues before the CDR3 terminus; the germline J gene supplies the remainder. The chain is built from TRBV6-7 and TRBJ2-3; D possibly corresponds to TRBD1 (5 bases). TRBV6-7 is sorted into the ORF group, with uncertain function. V gave up 5 bases and J gave up 6 bases, with 21 bases separating them. The CDR3 is made up of 16 amino acids. CDR3 sequence: CASSRTGLQPGDTQYF. The CDR3 DNA, read in part, is TGTGCCAGCAGTCGAACCGGGCTACAGCCAGGGGATACG.